The text below deals with one T cell receptor beta chain. The entry originates in a study of blood T cell repertoires in COVID-19. Across the study: Italy, Spain and the United States were the sources of the convalescent and acute COVID-19 samples. Nucleic acid was either cDNA or gDNA, and it came from T cells, B-cell-depleted T cells, or PBMCs.

As originally analysed: How many nucleated cells were present was estimated from reference gene primer amplification. Sequencing used immunoSEQ multiplex PCR; TCRdb keeps in-frame clones, though not all of them. The D gene and trimming were derived from the DNA, and the V and J assignments and clone size from that table. This sample has under 150,000 clones, with 85% to 90% found just once. Followed over time, Seattle patients had been enrolled while infection was active. The CDR3 consists of 13 residues. CDR1 and CDR2 from the germline V gene are SGHVS and FNYEAQ. V was pared by 5 bases and J by 3 bases, with 8 bases between.

This chain links TRBV7-6 with TRBJ1-5; unclear D gene. Sequencing used peripheral blood. The sequence was obtained from a woman aged 55-75 years with COVID-19, enrolled during active disease. DNA for the CDR3: TGTGCCAGCAGCCTCGACAACAATCAGCCCCAGCATTTT. It encodes CASSLDNNQPQHF.